Sequencing of this T cell receptor beta chain was carried out in a study of CD8+CD57+ T cells in acquired aplastic anemia. On the study more broadly: The study obtained an average of roughly 2.9 ug of DNA from sorted CD4+ and CD8+ cells.

Study-wide findings and caveats: Patients did not significantly differ from controls in CD8+ Simpson's diversity. Patients and controls had in common approximately 29 CD8+ CDR3 sequences.

The template for TCR beta VDJ and CDR3 sequence profiling was genomic DNA. From the reads, TCRdb called clonotypes with MiXCR, one entry per CDR3 protein. The sample has about 240,000 distinct CDR3 sequences; around 43% are singletons. This CDR3 has 14 residues. Germline-derived CDR1 and CDR2 are LNHDA and SQIVND (reference sequence). This clonotype has a single count. Its antigen is undetermined. At one end the junction does not follow the germline gene, possibly because of a read error. An expansion of CD8+CD57+ cells by flow cytometry had been shown in patients chosen for sequencing. As a group, the patients uniformly had severe acquired aplastic anemia.

This sequence originates from a human donor with aplastic anemia. The sample was sorted CD4+, CD8+, or CD8+CD57+ T cells (not recorded which) from PBMCs. The rearrangement joins TRBV19 to TRBJ2-7, with a weak D call TRBD1 (6 bases). The CDR3, as DNA: TGTGCCAGTAGTCCCGGGACACGTACCTACGAACAGTACTTC. Amino acid sequence: CASSPGTRTYEQYF.